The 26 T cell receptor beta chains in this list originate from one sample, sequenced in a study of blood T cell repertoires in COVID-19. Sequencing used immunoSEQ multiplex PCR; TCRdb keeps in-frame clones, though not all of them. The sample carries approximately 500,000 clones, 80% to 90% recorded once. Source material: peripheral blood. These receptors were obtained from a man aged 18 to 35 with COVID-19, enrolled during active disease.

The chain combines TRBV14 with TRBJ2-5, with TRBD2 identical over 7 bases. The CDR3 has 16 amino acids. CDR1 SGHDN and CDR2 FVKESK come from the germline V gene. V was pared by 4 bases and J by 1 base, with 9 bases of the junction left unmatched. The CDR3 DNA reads TGTGCCAGCAGCCCCGGGGGTGGCGGGGGCCAAGAGACCCAGTACTTC. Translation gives CASSPGGGGGQETQYF. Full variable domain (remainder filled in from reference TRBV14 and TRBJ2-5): EAGVTQFPSHSVIEKGQTVTLRCDPISGHDNLYWYRRVMGKEIKFLLHFVKESKQDESGMPNNRFLAERTGGTYSTLKVQPAELEDSGVYFCASSPGGGGGQETQYFGPGTRLLVL.

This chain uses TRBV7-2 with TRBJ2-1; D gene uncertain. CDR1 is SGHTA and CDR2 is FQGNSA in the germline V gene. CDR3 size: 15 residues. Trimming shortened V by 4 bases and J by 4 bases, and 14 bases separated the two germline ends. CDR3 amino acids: CASSYNPTPYNEQFF. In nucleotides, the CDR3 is TGTGCCAGCAGCTATAATCCTACCCCATACAATGAGCAGTTCTTC.

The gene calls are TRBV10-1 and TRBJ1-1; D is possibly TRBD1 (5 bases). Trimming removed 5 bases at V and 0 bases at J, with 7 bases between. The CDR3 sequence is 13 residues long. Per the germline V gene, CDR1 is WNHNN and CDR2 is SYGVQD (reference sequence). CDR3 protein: CASSSRVNTEAFF. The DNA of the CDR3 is TGCGCCAGCAGTTCCAGGGTGAACACTGAAGCTTTCTTT.

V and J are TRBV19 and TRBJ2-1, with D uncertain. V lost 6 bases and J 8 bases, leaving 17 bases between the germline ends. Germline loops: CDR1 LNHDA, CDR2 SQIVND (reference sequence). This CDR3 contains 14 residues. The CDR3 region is CASRRFQEADEQFF. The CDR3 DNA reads TGTGCCAGTAGAAGGTTTCAAGAGGCAGATGAGCAGTTCTTC.

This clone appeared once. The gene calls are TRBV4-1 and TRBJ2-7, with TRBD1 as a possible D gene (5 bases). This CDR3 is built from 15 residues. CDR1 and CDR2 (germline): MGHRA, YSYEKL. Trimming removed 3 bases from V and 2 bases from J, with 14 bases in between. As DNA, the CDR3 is TGCGCCAGCAGCCAGGCTTCAAGGGGTCCCTACGAGCAGTACTTC. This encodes CASSQASRGPYEQYF.

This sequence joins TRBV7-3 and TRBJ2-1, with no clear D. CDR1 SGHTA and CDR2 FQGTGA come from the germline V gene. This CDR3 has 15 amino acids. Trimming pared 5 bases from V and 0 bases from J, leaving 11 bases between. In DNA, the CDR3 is TGTGCCAGCAGCCCTACCGGTGGCTCCTACAATGAGCAGTTCTTC. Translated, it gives CASSPTGGSYNEQFF.

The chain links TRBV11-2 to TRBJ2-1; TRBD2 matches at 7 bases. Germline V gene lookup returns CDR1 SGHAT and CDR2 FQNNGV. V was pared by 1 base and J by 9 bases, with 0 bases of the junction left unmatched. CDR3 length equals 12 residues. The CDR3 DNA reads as TGTGCCAGCAGCTTAGCGGGGGGTGAGCAGTTCTTC. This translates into CASSLAGGEQFF.

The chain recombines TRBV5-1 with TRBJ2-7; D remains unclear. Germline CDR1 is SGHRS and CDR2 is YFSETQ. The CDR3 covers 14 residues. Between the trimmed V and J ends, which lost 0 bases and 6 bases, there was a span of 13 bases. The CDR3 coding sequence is TGCGCCAGCAGCTTGGCCCCAACTCCGGGCGAGCAGTACTTC. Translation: CASSLAPTPGEQYF.

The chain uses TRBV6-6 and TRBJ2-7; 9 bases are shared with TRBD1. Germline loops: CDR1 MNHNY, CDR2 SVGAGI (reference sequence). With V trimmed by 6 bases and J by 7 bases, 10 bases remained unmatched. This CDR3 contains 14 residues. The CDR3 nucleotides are TGTGCCAGCAGCTGGGACAGGGTTTCCCTAGAGCAGTACTTC. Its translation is CASSWDRVSLEQYF.

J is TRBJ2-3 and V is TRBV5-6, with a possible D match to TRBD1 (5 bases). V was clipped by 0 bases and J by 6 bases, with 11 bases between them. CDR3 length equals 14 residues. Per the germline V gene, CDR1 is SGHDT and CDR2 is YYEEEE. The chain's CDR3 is CASSLAETADTQYF. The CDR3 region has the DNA TGTGCCAGCAGCTTGGCGGAGACAGCGGATACGCAGTATTTT. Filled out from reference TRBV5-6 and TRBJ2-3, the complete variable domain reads DAGVTQSPTHLIKTRGQQVTLRCSPKSGHDTVSWYQQALGQGPQFIFQYYEEEERQRGNFPDRFSGHQFPNYSSELNVNALLLGDSALYLCASSLAETADTQYFGPGTRLTVL.

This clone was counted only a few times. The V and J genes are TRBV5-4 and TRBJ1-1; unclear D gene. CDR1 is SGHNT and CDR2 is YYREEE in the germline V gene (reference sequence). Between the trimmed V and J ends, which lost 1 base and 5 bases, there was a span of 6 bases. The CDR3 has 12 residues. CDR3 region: CASSLRGTEAFF. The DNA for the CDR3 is TGTGCCAGCAGCTTGCGGGGAACTGAAGCTTTCTTT.

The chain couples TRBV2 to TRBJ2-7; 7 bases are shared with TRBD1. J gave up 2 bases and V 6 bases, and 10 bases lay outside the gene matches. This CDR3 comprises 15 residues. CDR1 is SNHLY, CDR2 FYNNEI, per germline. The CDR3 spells CASRVRQGDPYEQYF. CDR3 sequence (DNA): TGTGCCAGCAGGGTGAGGCAGGGGGACCCCTACGAGCAGTACTTC. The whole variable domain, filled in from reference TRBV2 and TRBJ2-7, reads EPEVTQTPSHQVTQMGQEVILRCVPISNHLYFYWYRQILGQKVEFLVSFYNNEISEKSEIFDDQFSVERPDGSNFTLKIRSTKLEDSAMYFCASRVRQGDPYEQYFGPGTRLTVT.

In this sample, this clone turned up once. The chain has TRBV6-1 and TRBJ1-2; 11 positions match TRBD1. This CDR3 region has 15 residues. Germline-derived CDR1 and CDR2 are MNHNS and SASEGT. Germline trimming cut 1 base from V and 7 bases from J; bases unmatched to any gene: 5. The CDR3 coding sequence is TGTGCCAGCAGTGAAGGGCGGACAGGGGGCTCTGGCTACACCTTC. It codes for CASSEGRTGGSGYTF.

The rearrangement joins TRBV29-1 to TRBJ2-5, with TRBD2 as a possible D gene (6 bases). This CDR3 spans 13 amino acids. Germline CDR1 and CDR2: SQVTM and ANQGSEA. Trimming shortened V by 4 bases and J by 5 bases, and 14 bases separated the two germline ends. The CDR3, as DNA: TGCAGCGTTGGGAGGGTTAACTCTGAGACCCAGTACTTC. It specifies CSVGRVNSETQYF. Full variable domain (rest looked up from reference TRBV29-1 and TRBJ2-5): SAVISQKPSRDICQRGTSLTIQCQVDSQVTMMFWYRQQPGQSLTLIATANQGSEATYESGFVIDKFPISRPNLTFSTLTVSNMSPEDSSIYLCSVGRVNSETQYFGPGTRLLVL.

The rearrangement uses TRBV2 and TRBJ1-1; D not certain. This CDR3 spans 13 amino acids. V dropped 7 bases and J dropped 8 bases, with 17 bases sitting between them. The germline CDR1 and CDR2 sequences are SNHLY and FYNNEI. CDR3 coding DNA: TGTGCCAGCAATCAGGCCCCCAGCGGAGAAGCTTTCTTT. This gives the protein CASNQAPSGEAFF.

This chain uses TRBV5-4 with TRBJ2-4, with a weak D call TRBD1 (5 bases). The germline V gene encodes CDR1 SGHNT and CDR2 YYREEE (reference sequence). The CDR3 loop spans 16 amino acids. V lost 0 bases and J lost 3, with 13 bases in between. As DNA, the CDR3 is TGTGCCAGCAGCTTGGTTCAGGGTGGAGACAAAAACATTCAGTACTTC. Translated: CASSLVQGGDKNIQYF.

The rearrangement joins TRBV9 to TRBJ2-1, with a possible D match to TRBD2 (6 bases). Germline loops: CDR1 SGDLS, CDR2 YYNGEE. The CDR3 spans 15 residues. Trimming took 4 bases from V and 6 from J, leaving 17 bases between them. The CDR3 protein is CASSKVAGNVNEQFF. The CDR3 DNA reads TGTGCCAGCAGCAAAGTGGCGGGAAACGTCAATGAGCAGTTCTTC.

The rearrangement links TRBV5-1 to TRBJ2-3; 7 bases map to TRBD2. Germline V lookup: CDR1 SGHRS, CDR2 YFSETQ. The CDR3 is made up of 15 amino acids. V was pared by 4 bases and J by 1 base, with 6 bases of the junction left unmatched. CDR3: CASSPASGGTDTQYF. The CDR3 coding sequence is TGCGCCAGCAGCCCCGCCAGCGGGGGCACAGATACGCAGTATTTT.

This CDR3 is CASSEFPTGGNTEAFF. As DNA, the CDR3 is TGTGCCAGCAGTGAATTCCCCACAGGGGGGAACACTGAAGCTTTCTTT. The rearrangement links TRBV6-1 to TRBJ1-1; TRBD1 matches 8 bases. CDR1 and CDR2 (germline): MNHNS, SASEGT. This CDR3 has 16 amino acids. V trimming: 2 bases; J trimming: 1 base; junction bases outside the gene matches: 6.

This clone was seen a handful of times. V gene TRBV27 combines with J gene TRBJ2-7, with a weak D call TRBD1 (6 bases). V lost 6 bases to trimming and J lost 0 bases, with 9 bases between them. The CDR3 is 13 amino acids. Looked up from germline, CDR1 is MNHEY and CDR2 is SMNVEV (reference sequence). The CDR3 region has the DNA TGTGCCAGCAGCCAACAGGGCTCCTACGAGCAGTACTTC. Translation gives CASSQQGSYEQYF.

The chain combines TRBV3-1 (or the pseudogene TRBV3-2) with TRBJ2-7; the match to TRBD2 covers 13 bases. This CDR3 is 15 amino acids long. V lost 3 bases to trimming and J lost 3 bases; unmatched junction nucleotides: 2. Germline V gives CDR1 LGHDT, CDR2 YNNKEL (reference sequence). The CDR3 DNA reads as TGTGCCAGCAGCCACCGACTAGCGGGGGGCTACGAGCAGTACTTC. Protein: CASSHRLAGGYEQYF.

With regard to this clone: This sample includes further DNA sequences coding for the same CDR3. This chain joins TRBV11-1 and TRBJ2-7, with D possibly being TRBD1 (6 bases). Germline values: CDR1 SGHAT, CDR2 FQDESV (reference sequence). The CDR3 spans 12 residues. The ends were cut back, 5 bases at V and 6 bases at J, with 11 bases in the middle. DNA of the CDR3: TGTGCCAGCAGCCCAGGGGTATCCGAGCAGTACTTC. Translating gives CASSPGVSEQYF.

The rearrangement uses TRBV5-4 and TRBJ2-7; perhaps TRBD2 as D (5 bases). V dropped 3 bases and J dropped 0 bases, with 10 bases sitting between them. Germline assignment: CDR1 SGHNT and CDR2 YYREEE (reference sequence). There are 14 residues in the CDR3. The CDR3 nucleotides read TGTGCCAGCAGCTCGCATGGAGGCTCCTACGAGCAGTACTTC. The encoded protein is CASSSHGGSYEQYF. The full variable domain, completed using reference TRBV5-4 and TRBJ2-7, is ETGVTQSPTHLIKTRGQQVTLRCSSQSGHNTVSWYQQALGQGPQFIFQYYREEENGRGNFPPRFSGLQFPNYSSELNVNALELDDSALYLCASSSHGGSYEQYFGPGTRLTVT.

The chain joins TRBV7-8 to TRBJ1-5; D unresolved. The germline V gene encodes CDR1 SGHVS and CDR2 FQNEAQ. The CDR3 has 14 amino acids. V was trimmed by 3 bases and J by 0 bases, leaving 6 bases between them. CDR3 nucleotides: TGTGCCAGCAGCTTTCCCCATAGCAATCAGCCCCAGCATTTT. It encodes CASSFPHSNQPQHF.

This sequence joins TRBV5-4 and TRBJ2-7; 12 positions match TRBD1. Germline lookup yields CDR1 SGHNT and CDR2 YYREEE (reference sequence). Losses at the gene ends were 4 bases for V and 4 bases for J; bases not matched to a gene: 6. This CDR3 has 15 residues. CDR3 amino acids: CASSTGTGGIYEQYF. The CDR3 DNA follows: TGTGCCAGCAGCACCGGGACAGGGGGCATTTACGAGCAGTACTTC.

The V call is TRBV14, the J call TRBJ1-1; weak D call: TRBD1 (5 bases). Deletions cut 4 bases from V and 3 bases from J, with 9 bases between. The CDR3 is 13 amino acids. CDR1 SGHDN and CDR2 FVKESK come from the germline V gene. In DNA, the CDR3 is TGTGCCAGCAGCCGTCGCAGGGACACTGAAGCTTTCTTT. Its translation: CASSRRRDTEAFF.